The clone carrying this TCR beta chain was detected only a few times. The primer mix had 60 Vbeta and 13 Jbeta primers. The method was immunoSEQ multiplex PCR; TCRdb's version includes in-frame clones alone and lacks a portion of them. The table records 150,000 to 160,000 clones, 82% of them present only once. The ends lost 5 bases at V and 1 base at J; junction bases unmatched: 5. The germline V gene encodes CDR1 MNHEY and CDR2 SMNVEV (reference sequence). CDR3 length equals 15 residues. This sample is drawn from a study of cytomegalovirus exposure and HLA in healthy donors. The rearrangement links TRBV27 to TRBJ1-1; TRBD1 matches at 9 bases. The sequenced sample was PBMCs. The clonotype originates from a woman aged 45-65 years in good health and CMV-seropositive. In DNA form, the CDR3 reads TGTGCCAGCAGTGTCACAGGGGGCTCGAACACTGAAGCTTTCTTT. Translating it yields CASSVTGGSNTEAFF.